These T cell receptor beta chains were read from a single sample in a study of blood T cell repertoires in COVID-19. Libraries were prepared by immunoSEQ multiplex PCR; TCRdb keeps only in-frame clonotypes and omits some of them. The sample holds 200,000 to 250,000 clones; 88% are singletons and the top ten take under 3%. Source material: PBMCs or T cells enriched from blood (not recorded which). Receptors were obtained from a woman aged 30 to 39 who had recovered from COVID-19. The CDR3 runs from the conserved cysteine through the conserved F or W. Some rows mark clone size as missing; the rest say once, few, many or name a class of expanded clone.

size: -
V: TRBV19
J: TRBJ1-1
CDR3: CASSGTVNTEAFF

size: -
V: TRBV11-2
J: TRBJ2-5
CDR3: CASARWKRGYQETQYF

size: -
V: TRBV6-6
J: TRBJ2-2
CDR3: CASSRLAGGAPVSTGELFF

size: -
V: TRBV10-3
J: TRBJ2-3
CDR3: CAISFVWRGGRDTQYF

size: -
V: TRBV19
J: TRBJ1-1
CDR3: CASSITGGITEAFF

size: -
V: TRBV7-2
J: TRBJ2-3
CDR3: CASSSGLAFTDTQYF

size: -
V: TRBV7-3
J: TRBJ1-1
CDR3: CASSPGHMNTEAFF

size: -
V: TRBV27
J: TRBJ2-7
CDR3: CASFGQRIHEQYF

size: -
V: TRBV19
J: TRBJ1-5
CDR3: CASVASRGNQPQHF

size: -
V: TRBV12-3/TRBV12-4
J: TRBJ2-1
CDR3: CASSFGASNEQFF

size: -
V: TRBV5-5
J: TRBJ1-1
CDR3: CASSPGLLMNTEAFF

size: -
V: TRBV23-1
J: TRBJ1-4
CDR3: CASSHSTGTDEKLFF

size: -
V: TRBV5-6
J: TRBJ1-2
CDR3: CASSGTGLNYGYTF

size: -
V: TRBV7-2
J: TRBJ1-5
CDR3: CASSLDGAENQPQHF

size: -
V: TRBV4-2
J: TRBJ2-3
CDR3: CASSTPGQGADTQYF

size: few
V: TRBV4-1
J: TRBJ1-2
CDR3: CASSQAGTGRGRGYTF

size: once
V: TRBV28
J: TRBJ1-1
CDR3: CASKTDTEAFF

size: -
V: TRBV7-9
J: TRBJ2-3
CDR3: CASSLQGQGTDTQYF

size: once
V: TRBV15
J: TRBJ1-2
CDR3: CATSRVLQGGEGYTF

size: once
V: TRBV7-3
J: TRBJ2-3
CDR3: CASSLASGGANTQYF

size: -
V: TRBV11-2
J: TRBJ1-2
CDR3: CASSPTRTGANGYTF

size: -
V: TRBV28
J: TRBJ1-3
CDR3: CASSLLRGIGGNTIYF

size: -
V: TRBV4-1
J: TRBJ2-1
CDR3: CASSQDRGGAMYNEQFF

size: -
V: TRBV12-3/TRBV12-4
J: TRBJ1-2
CDR3: CASSLDRGGGYTF

size: -
V: TRBV19
J: TRBJ2-1
CDR3: CASSPNGRGGVFENEQFF

size: -
V: TRBV28
J: TRBJ1-2
CDR3: CASSFTAIYGYTF

size: -
V: TRBV7-9
J: TRBJ1-5
CDR3: CASSFGPGHQPQHF

size: -
V: TRBV4-3
J: TRBJ1-2
CDR3: CASSLGWANYGYTF